These 22 T cell receptor beta chains were all obtained from the same sample, sequenced in a study of tissue T cells after allogeneic stem cell transplantation. TCRdb's table, derived via immunoSEQ multiplex PCR, lists solely in-frame clones and lacks some. The sample holds 7,500 or so clones, 50% seen once. Time point noted: mouse harvest day 7 after allogeneic transplant. Mouse grafts combined 10^7 T-cell-depleted bone marrow cells with 10^6 splenic CD5+ T cells. Specimen: lymph node tissue. The receptors shown here come from a female BALB/c mouse given C57BL/6 T cells with graft-versus-host disease after an allogeneic hematopoietic cell transplant.

This clone was observed a handful of times. Mouse gene names and germline throughout. The CDR3 end is not reached by the read, which stops 1 residue before it; the germline J gene fills it in. The rearrangement uses TRBV13-3 and TRBJ2-7; the D gene is possibly TRBD2 (7 bases). This CDR3 is built from 11 residues. The ends were cut back, 5 bases at V and 6 bases at J, with 9 bases in the middle. CDR1 is NNHDY and CDR2 is SYVADS in the germline V gene. The CDR3 DNA, read in part, is TGTGCCAGCAGGAGGGGGGGTGAACAGTAC. It is translated as CASRRGGEQY. The full CDR3 protein reads CASRRGGEQYF.

Points on this clone: Germline and genes here are mouse. With the read ending 1 residue before the CDR3 end, the germline J gene is used to fill in that end. V usage is TRBV26 and J usage is TRBJ2-5, with D unclear. CDR3 size: 13 residues. Germline V gives CDR1 KGHPV, CDR2 FQNQEV (reference sequence). The ends were cut back, 3 bases at V and 3 bases at J, with 7 bases in the middle. CDR3 region: CASSLHSQDTQYF. CDR3 DNA (partial): TGTGCCAGCAGTCTCCACAGTCAAGACACCCAGTAC.

This clone came up a few times. The gene symbols are mouse symbols. The read ends 1 residue before the CDR3 terminus; that terminus is restored from the germline J gene. This rearrangement joins TRBV26 to TRBJ2-2; D unresolved. The germline gives CDR1 KGHPV, CDR2 FQNQEV (reference sequence). V shed 3 bases and J shed 0 bases, with 5 bases lying between them. The CDR3 is 14 amino acids. This chain's CDR3 is CASSLGPNTGQLYF. Incomplete CDR3 DNA: TGTGCCAGCAGTCTTGGGCCAAACACCGGGCAGCTCTAC.

For this clone: These gene names are mouse names. Different DNA sequences within this sample yield the same CDR3. The CDR3 here is CASKTGGGEQYF. The sequenced CDR3 bases are TGTGCTAGCAAGACTGGGGGGGGGGAACAGTAC. The V gene is TRBV17, the J gene TRBJ2-7; 11 bases are shared with TRBD2. The observed sequence ends 1 residue before the CDR3 terminus, with the missing tail filled in from the germline J gene. Germline CDR1 reads MNHDT; CDR2 reads YYDKIL. V lost 7 bases and J lost 7; bases outside the gene matches: 3. CDR3 length equals 12 residues.

Worth noting for this clone: Germline and genes: mouse. The missing CDR3 end, 1 residue past where the read stops, is filled in from the germline J gene. The chain uses TRBV15 and TRBJ1-1; the D is unclear. The CDR3 consists of 13 residues. V was trimmed by 3 bases and J by 3 bases, leaving 8 bases between them. Germline CDR1 reads SGHND; CDR2 reads FRSKSL. CDR3 in amino acids: CASSLGRHTEVFF. The covered CDR3 bases are TGTGCCAGCAGTTTGGGCAGACACACAGAAGTCTTC. Drawing the rest from reference TRBV15 and TRBJ1-1, the complete variable domain is DAGVTQTPRHEVAEKGQTIILKCEPVSGHNDLFWYRQTKIQGLELLSYFRSKSLMEDGGAFKDRFKAEMLNSSFSTLKIQPTEPKDSAVYLCASSLGRHTEVFFGKGTRLTVV.

In its sample, this clone was seen once. The germline and genes are mouse ones. The missing CDR3 end, 1 residue past where the read stops, is filled in from the germline J gene. The rearrangement uses TRBV26 and TRBJ1-1; no definite D call. Germline values: CDR1 KGHPV, CDR2 FQNQEV (reference sequence). CDR3 length equals 13 residues. V was pared by 3 bases and J by 0 bases, with 5 bases between. This CDR3 reads CASSLPENTEVFF. The DNA read from the CDR3 is TGTGCCAGCAGTCTCCCGGAGAACACAGAAGTCTTC.

Regarding this clone: Mouse names are used for the genes. The read gets to within 1 residue of the CDR3 end, and the germline J gene fills in the rest. The V call is TRBV15, the J call TRBJ1-4, with a weak D call TRBD1 (5 bases). The CDR3 runs 12 residues. V shed 4 bases and J shed 7 bases, with 7 bases lying between them. Looked up from germline, CDR1 is SGHND and CDR2 is FRSKSL. The CDR3 spells CASSSGTERLFF. The DNA read from the CDR3 is TGTGCCAGCAGTTCAGGGACCGAAAGATTATTT.

This clone was detected a few times. Mouse germline and gene names are used. The read falls 1 residue short of the CDR3 end, and the missing part is taken from the germline J gene. The chain is built from TRBV12-2 and TRBJ2-7, with 8 bases that match TRBD2. The CDR3 consists of 13 residues. Germline-derived CDR1 and CDR2 are SGHLS and HYDKME. V lost 0 bases to trimming and J lost 6 bases; unmatched junction nucleotides: 3. The covered CDR3 bases are TGTGCCAGCTCTCTCGGCTGGGGGGTTGAACAGTAC. This codes for CASSLGWGVEQY. The complete CDR3 reads CASSLGWGVEQYF.

Comment on this clone: Gene names and germline match the mouse. Here the CDR3 reads CASSDRGYNNQAPLF. Partial CDR3 DNA: TGTGCCAGCAGTGACAGGGGCTATAACAACCAGGCTCCGCTT. The V gene is TRBV14, the J gene TRBJ1-5, with TRBD1 identical over 8 bases. The observed sequence ends 1 residue before the CDR3 terminus, with the missing tail filled in from the germline J gene. CDR1 is SGHDT, CDR2 FRDEAV, per germline. The V and J ends lost 4 bases and 0 bases, in that order; junction bases with no gene match: 3. The CDR3 runs 15 residues.

This clone has more than one count but fewer than ten. Gene names denote mouse genes. The read ends 1 residue before the CDR3 terminus; that terminus is restored from the germline J gene. J is TRBJ2-7 and V is TRBV23; the listed D gene, TRBD2, was not tested against the DNA. Germline V gene lookup returns CDR1 KGHTA and CDR2 FQNQQP. The CDR3 spans 15 residues. CDR3 in amino acids: CSSSQSDWGSYEQYF. The CDR3 bases that were read are TGCTCCAGCAGTCAATCAGACTGGGGTTCCTATGAACAGTAC.

This clone was picked up one time. The germline and genes are mouse ones. The read ends 1 residue before the CDR3 terminus; that terminus is restored from the germline J gene. J is TRBJ1-6 and V is TRBV26, with TRBD1 matching over 8 bases. TRBJ1-6 is designated an ORF whose function remains uncertain. The germline V gene encodes CDR1 KGHPV and CDR2 FQNQEV (reference sequence). The CDR3 covers 16 residues. V shed 6 bases, J shed 0 bases, and the junction held 4 bases outside the gene matches. CDR3: CASSPTGVSYNSPLYF. The CDR3 DNA, read in part, is TGTGCCAGCAGCCCGACAGGGGTTTCCTATAATTCGCCCCTCTAC.

Of note for this clone: Gene names and germline match the mouse. The CDR3 end is not reached by the read, which stops 1 residue before it; the germline J gene fills it in. This sequence joins TRBV3 and TRBJ2-4; 10 bases are a match to TRBD2. This CDR3 has 16 residues. V trimming: 1 base; J trimming: 0 bases; junction bases outside the gene matches: 1. Germline CDR1 SNHLY, CDR2 FYNGKV (reference sequence). The CDR3 region is CASSLGTGGSQNTLYF. The DNA read from the CDR3 is TGTGCCAGCAGCTTAGGGACTGGGGGTAGTCAAAACACCTTGTAC.

This clone is large within its sample. The genes and germline here are from mouse. Sequencing ends 1 residue short of the CDR3 end; the germline J gene provides the rest. The chain has TRBV23 and TRBJ1-5. The germline V gene has CDR1 KGHTA and CDR2 FQNQQP. The CDR3 contains 11 residues. CDR3 DNA, as far as it was read: TGCTCCAGCAGTCAATCGTGGGCTCCGCTT. Amino acids: CSSSQSWAPL. The CDR3 as a whole reads CSSSQSWAPLF.

This clone was seen a handful of times. Mouse gene names and germline throughout. The read is 1 residue too short to cover the CDR3 end, so that end is filled in from the germline J gene. The gene calls are TRBV15 and TRBJ2-7, with D possibly matching TRBD1 (6 bases). The CDR3 has 14 amino acids. Trimming took 2 bases from V and 0 from J, leaving 8 bases between them. CDR1 is SGHND and CDR2 is FRSKSL in the germline V gene. The CDR3 spells CASSLRDNSYEQYF. The CDR3 bases that were read are TGTGCCAGCAGTTTAAGGGACAACTCCTATGAACAGTAC.

By frequency in the sample, this clone is medium-sized. Any gene name here is a mouse gene name. Read sequence stops 1 residue before the CDR3 end, and the germline J gene provides the missing end. This sequence joins TRBV26 and TRBJ2-7; 7 bases match TRBD2. CDR1 KGHPV and CDR2 FQNQEV come from the germline V gene (reference sequence). The CDR3 is 14 amino acids. The V and J ends lost 2 bases and 0 bases, in that order; junction bases with no gene match: 1. This CDR3 is CASSLHWGSYEQYF. The part of the CDR3 DNA that was read is TGTGCCAGCAGTCTGCACTGGGGCTCCTATGAACAGTAC.

In regard to this clone: Germline and genes: mouse. The read falls 1 residue short of the CDR3 end, and the missing part is taken from the germline J gene. The rearrangement uses TRBV3 and TRBJ2-2; D is unresolved. V lost 5 bases and J lost 4, with 11 bases in between. The CDR3 loop spans 14 amino acids. Germline assignment: CDR1 SNHLY and CDR2 FYNGKV (reference sequence). CDR3 sequence: CASSPGGRTGQLYF. Incomplete CDR3 DNA: TGTGCCAGCAGCCCGGGCGGCCGCACCGGGCAGCTCTAC.

This clone was counted a few times. Mouse gene names and germline throughout. The sequenced fragment ends 1 residue before the CDR3 boundary, so the rest is inferred from the germline J gene. This chain connects TRBV3 to TRBJ2-2; 8 bases agree with TRBD1. CDR1 and CDR2 from the germline V gene are SNHLY and FYNGKV (reference sequence). The junction had 0 bases not matched to a gene; V was cut back by 1 base and J by 5 bases. The CDR3 has 14 amino acids. CDR3: CASSLGQGTGQLYF. The sequenced CDR3 bases are TGTGCCAGCAGCTTAGGACAGGGGACCGGGCAGCTCTAC.

Concerning this clone: Germline and genes here are mouse. The read terminates 1 residue ahead of where the CDR3 ends, so the germline J gene completes it. The chain links TRBV3 to TRBJ2-5; 7 nucleotides match TRBD1. CDR3 length: 13 amino acids. Trimming took 5 bases from V and 2 from J; bases not matched to a gene: 1. From germline, CDR1 is SNHLY and CDR2 FYNGKV (reference sequence). This CDR3 reads CASSRDSQDTQYF. The sequenced CDR3 bases are TGTGCCAGCAGCCGGGACAGCCAAGACACCCAGTAC. The full variable domain, completed using reference TRBV3 and TRBJ2-5, is GPKVLQIPSHQIIDMGQMVTLNCDPVSNHLYFYWYKQILGQQMEFLVNFYNGKVMEKSKLFKDQFSVERPDGSYFTLKIQPTALEDSAVYFCASSRDSQDTQYFGPGTRLLVL.

As regards this clone: The germline and genes are mouse ones. The read terminates 1 residue ahead of where the CDR3 ends, so the germline J gene completes it. The rearrangement uses TRBV26 and TRBJ1-6; D gene uncertain. TRBJ1-6 is placed among ORFs of uncertain function. Germline V gives CDR1 KGHPV, CDR2 FQNQEV (reference sequence). V dropped 0 bases and J dropped 0 bases, with 3 bases sitting between them. The CDR3 is 15 residues long. The DNA read from the CDR3 is TGTGCCAGCAGTCTGTCAGTTTCCTATAATTCGCCCCTCTAC. This sequence encodes CASSLSVSYNSPLY. The entire CDR3 is CASSLSVSYNSPLYF.

With respect to this clone: Germline and genes here are mouse. The covered CDR3 bases are TGTGCCAGCAGTCTGGGGAGGGTTGAACAGTAC. Amino acid sequence: CASSLGRVEQY. The complete CDR3 protein is CASSLGRVEQYF. The V gene is TRBV26, the J gene TRBJ2-7; D is unclear. The CDR3 end lies 1 residue beyond the end of the read and is filled in from the germline J gene. Trimming cost V 2 bases and J 6 bases, with 8 bases left between them. Germline lookup yields CDR1 KGHPV and CDR2 FQNQEV (reference sequence). This CDR3 has 12 residues.

Points on this clone: The gene symbols are mouse symbols. The sequenced fragment ends 1 residue before the CDR3 boundary, so the rest is inferred from the germline J gene. The chain couples TRBV15 to TRBJ2-3; 8 bases line up with TRBD2. V trimming: 3 bases; J trimming: 3 bases; junction bases outside the gene matches: 2. The V gene's germline CDR1 is SGHND and CDR2 FRSKSL. The CDR3 runs to 14 residues. The CDR3 protein is CASSLGGAAETLYF. The sequenced CDR3 bases are TGTGCCAGCAGTTTGGGGGGGGCCGCAGAAACGCTGTAT.

About this clone: Gene names are mouse gene names. The CDR3 goes on 1 residue after the read ends, and that part is filled in from the germline J gene. This rearrangement joins TRBV19 to TRBJ2-4; perhaps D is TRBD1 or TRBD2 (5 bases each). Trimming removed 4 bases from V and 0 bases from J, with 12 bases in between. The CDR3 is 15 residues long. CDR1 and CDR2 (germline): FNHDT, SITEND (reference sequence). The CDR3 DNA, read in part, is TGTGCCAGCAGTTCCGGGACGAATAGTCAAAACACCTTGTAC. Its protein is CASSSGTNSQNTLY. In full, the CDR3 reads CASSSGTNSQNTLYF.